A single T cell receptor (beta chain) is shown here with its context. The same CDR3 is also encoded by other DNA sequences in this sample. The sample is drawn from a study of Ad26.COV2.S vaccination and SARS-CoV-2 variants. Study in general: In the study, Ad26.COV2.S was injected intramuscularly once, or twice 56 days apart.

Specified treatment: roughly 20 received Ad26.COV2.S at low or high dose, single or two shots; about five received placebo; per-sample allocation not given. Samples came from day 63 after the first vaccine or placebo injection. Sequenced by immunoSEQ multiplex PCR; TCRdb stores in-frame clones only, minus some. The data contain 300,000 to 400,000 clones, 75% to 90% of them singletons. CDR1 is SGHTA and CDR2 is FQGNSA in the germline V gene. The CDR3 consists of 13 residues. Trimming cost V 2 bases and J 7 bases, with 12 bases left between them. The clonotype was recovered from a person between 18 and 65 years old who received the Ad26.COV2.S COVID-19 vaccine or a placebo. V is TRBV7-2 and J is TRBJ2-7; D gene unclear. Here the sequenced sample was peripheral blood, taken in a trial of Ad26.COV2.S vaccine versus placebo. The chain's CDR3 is CASSLPASSEQYF. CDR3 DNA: TGTGCCAGCAGCTTACCAGCCTCATCGGAGCAGTACTTC.